The 4 T cell receptor beta chains below all came from one sample that was sequenced in a study of blood T cell repertoires in COVID-19. Assay used: immunoSEQ multiplex PCR; TCRdb lists only in-frame clones, some missing. The table has 150,000 to 200,000 clones, 60% to 85% seen once. The sequenced material came from peripheral blood. These receptors were obtained from a man aged 55 to 69 with acute or convalescent COVID-19.

J is TRBJ2-3 and V is TRBV29-1, with TRBD1 identical over 7 bases. Trimming at V came to 4 bases and at J to 1 base, leaving 2 bases not matched to a gene. This CDR3 has 13 amino acids. Germline V gene lookup returns CDR1 SQVTM and CDR2 ANQGSEA. CDR3: CSVGGQGTDTQYF. The CDR3 nucleotides are TGCAGCGTTGGCGGACAGGGCACAGATACGCAGTATTTT.

The genes are TRBV24-1 and TRBJ1-5; no definite D call. CDR1 KGHDR and CDR2 SFDVKD come from the germline V gene. V lost 9 bases to trimming and J lost 0 bases, with 11 bases between them. This CDR3 has 14 residues. CDR3 coding DNA: TGTGCCACCTCCGACACTTATAGCAATCAGCCCCAGCATTTT. This codes for CATSDTYSNQPQHF.

The chain carries TRBV4-1 and TRBJ1-5; a weak D match, TRBD1 (5 bases). CDR1 and CDR2 (germline): MGHRA, YSYEKL. CDR3 length: 14 residues. Trimming removed 1 base from V and 5 bases from J, with 9 bases in between. CDR3 coding DNA: TGCGCCAGCAGCCAAGTCCAGGGTTATCAGCCCCAGCATTTT. It specifies CASSQVQGYQPQHF.

The CDR3 loop reads CSVDGLNTGELFF. The CDR3 nucleotides are TGCAGCGTTGACGGTCTGAACACCGGGGAGCTGTTTTTT. The chain joins TRBV29-1 to TRBJ2-2, with D uncertain. V dropped 3 bases and J dropped 1 base, with 6 bases sitting between them. There are 13 residues in the CDR3. Germline-derived CDR1 and CDR2 are SQVTM and ANQGSEA.